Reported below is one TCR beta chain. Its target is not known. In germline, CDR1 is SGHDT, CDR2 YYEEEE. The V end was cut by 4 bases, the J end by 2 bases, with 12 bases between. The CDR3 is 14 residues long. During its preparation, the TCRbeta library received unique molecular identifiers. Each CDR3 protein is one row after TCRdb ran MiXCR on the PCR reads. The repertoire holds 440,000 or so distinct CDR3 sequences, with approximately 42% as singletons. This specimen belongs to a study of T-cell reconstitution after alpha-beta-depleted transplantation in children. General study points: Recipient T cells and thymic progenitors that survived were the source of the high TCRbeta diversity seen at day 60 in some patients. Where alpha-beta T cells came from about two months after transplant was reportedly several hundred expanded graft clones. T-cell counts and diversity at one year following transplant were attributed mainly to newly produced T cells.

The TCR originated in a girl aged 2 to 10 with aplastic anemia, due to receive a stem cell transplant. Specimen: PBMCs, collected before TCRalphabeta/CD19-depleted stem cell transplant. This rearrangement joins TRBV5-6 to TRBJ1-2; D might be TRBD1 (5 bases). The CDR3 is CASSEGTLNYGYTF. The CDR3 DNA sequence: TGTGCCAGCAGCGAAGGGACCTTGAACTATGGCTACACCTTC.